The 18 T cell receptor beta chains in this list originate from one sample, sequenced in a study of cytomegalovirus exposure and HLA in healthy donors. The PCR contained 60 Vbeta and 13 Jbeta primers. Data came from immunoSEQ multiplex PCR; TCRdb stores just in-frame clones and leaves some out. The sample records under 150,000 clones, about two thirds being singletons. Specimen: PBMCs. The receptors shown here come from a man aged 60 to 69 in good health and CMV-seronegative.

This chain joins TRBV30 and TRBJ1-1, with 8 bases fitting TRBD1. V was clipped by 4 bases and J by 5 bases; unmatched bases: 6. CDR1 is GTSNPN and CDR2 is SVGIG in the germline V gene (reference sequence). CDR3 length: 13 amino acids. The chain's CDR3 is CAWKDREATEAFF. The CDR3 bases are TGTGCCTGGAAGGACAGGGAGGCAACTGAAGCTTTCTTT.

This clone has more than one count but fewer than ten. This sequence joins TRBV6-1 and TRBJ2-1; D is unclear. Germline V CDR1 and CDR2: MNHNS, SASEGT. Trimming pared 6 bases from V and 4 bases from J, leaving 13 bases between. The CDR3 length is 14 residues. The CDR3 is CASRMVGSYNEQFF. The CDR3 DNA reads TGTGCCAGCAGGATGGTCGGGTCGTACAATGAGCAGTTCTTC.

The chain couples TRBV30 to TRBJ2-3; 8 nucleotides agree with TRBD2. Per germline, CDR1 GTSNPN and CDR2 SVGIG (reference sequence). V shed 0 bases and J 6 bases; nucleotides not matched to a gene: 14. The CDR3 extends over 17 amino acids. DNA for the CDR3: TGTGCCTGGAGTGTACGGGGGCAGGCGGGAGGAGGGGATACGCAGTATTTT. It encodes CAWSVRGQAGGGDTQYF.

J is TRBJ1-5 and V is TRBV7-9, with 10 bases fitting TRBD1. CDR3 length: 16 amino acids. V shed 5 bases, J shed 4 bases, and the junction held 8 bases outside the gene matches. Germline loops: CDR1 SEHNR, CDR2 FQNEAQ (reference sequence). The CDR3 DNA is TGTGCCAGCAGCCTGGGGGACAGGGGAGCAAATCAGCCCCAGCATTTT. It specifies CASSLGDRGANQPQHF.

The V gene is TRBV11-2, the J gene TRBJ1-4; possible D gene TRBD1, 6 bases. The length of the CDR3 is 16 residues. Germline values: CDR1 SGHAT, CDR2 FQNNGV. V shed 0 bases and J shed 8 bases, with 16 bases lying between them. The CDR3 here is CASSLDLAGVGEKLFF. In DNA form, the CDR3 reads TGTGCCAGCAGCTTAGATCTGGCAGGGGTGGGGGAAAAACTGTTTTTT.

This sequence joins TRBV1 and TRBJ2-1; TRBD2, the table's D call, lacks a check against the DNA. TRBV1 is marked as a pseudogene. The CDR3 covers 17 residues. In DNA form, the CDR3 reads TGCACCAGCAGCCACTATCCCCAGCGGGGTTATTACAATGAGCAGTTCTTC. Protein: CTSSHYPQRGYYNEQFF.

The chain recombines TRBV29-1 with TRBJ1-4; 9 bases line up with TRBD1. The CDR3 runs to 14 residues. Germline lookup yields CDR1 SQVTM and CDR2 ANQGSEA. V was pared by 5 bases and J by 8 bases, with 9 bases of the junction left unmatched. The CDR3 region is CSVQRGTGYEKLFF. CDR3 nucleotides: TGCAGCGTTCAGCGGGGGACAGGGTACGAAAAACTGTTTTTT. Filled out from reference TRBV29-1 and TRBJ1-4, the complete variable domain reads SAVISQKPSRDICQRGTSLTIQCQVDSQVTMMFWYRQQPGQSLTLIATANQGSEATYESGFVIDKFPISRPNLTFSTLTVSNMSPEDSSIYLCSVQRGTGYEKLFFGSGTQLSVL.

The chain links TRBV6-6 to TRBJ1-1; 7 bases fit TRBD1. Looked up from germline, CDR1 is MNHNY and CDR2 is SVGAGI (reference sequence). J was trimmed by 10 bases and V by 0 bases; bases with no gene match: 5. CDR3 length: 13 amino acids. CDR3 sequence: CASSYSPGGRAFF. DNA of the CDR3: TGTGCCAGCAGTTACTCGCCAGGGGGAAGAGCTTTCTTT.

In its sample, this clone was seen once. The V gene is TRBV28, the J gene TRBJ1-5; D is undetermined. The CDR3 contains 16 residues. V lost 2 bases to trimming and J lost 0 bases, with 11 bases between them. CDR1 and CDR2 from the germline V gene are MDHEN and SYDVKM. DNA for the CDR3: TGTGCCAGCAGTTTACCCGTATGGGCTAGCAATCAGCCCCAGCATTTT. This sequence encodes CASSLPVWASNQPQHF.

As for this clone: This sample includes further DNA sequences coding for the same CDR3. The chain links TRBV28 to TRBJ2-6; D might be TRBD2 (6 bases). V lost 5 bases, J lost 0 bases, and 11 bases lay in between. The CDR3 totals 16 residues. Germline values: CDR1 MDHEN, CDR2 SYDVKM. The CDR3 nucleotides are TGTGCCAGCAGTCCTCCCGGGGGCTCTGGGGCCAACGTCCTGACTTTC. It is translated as CASSPPGGSGANVLTF.

The gene calls are TRBV30 and TRBJ1-5, with TRBD1 identical over 8 bases. The J segment lost 4 bases and the V segment lost 0 bases, leaving 5 bases of the junction unmatched. This CDR3 region has 15 residues. Germline assignment: CDR1 GTSNPN and CDR2 SVGIG (reference sequence). CDR3 protein: CAWSVRTGINQPQHF. The DNA for the CDR3 is TGTGCCTGGAGTGTAAGGACAGGGATTAATCAGCCCCAGCATTTT. Full variable domain (outside the CDR3, taken from reference TRBV30 and TRBJ1-5): SQTIHQWPATLVQPVGSPLSLECTVEGTSNPNLYWYRQAAGRGLQLLFYSVGIGQISSEVPQNLSASRPQDRQFILSSKKLLLSDSGFYLCAWSVRTGINQPQHFGDGTRLSIL.

This chain links TRBV10-3 with TRBJ1-3, with 7 nucleotides matching TRBD1. CDR3 length equals 20 residues. Trimming at V came to 7 bases and at J to 0 bases, leaving 21 bases not matched to a gene. The germline V gene encodes CDR1 ENHRY and CDR2 SYGVKD. The CDR3, as DNA: TGTGCCATCAATCCCGTACTCTCCAGGGACAGTGAATTCTCTGGAAACACCATATATTTT. Translation: CAINPVLSRDSEFSGNTIYF.

The chain combines TRBV19 with TRBJ1-2; 7 nucleotides align to TRBD1. The CDR3 covers 15 residues. V was pared by 5 bases and J by 6 bases, with 12 bases of the junction left unmatched. CDR1 and CDR2 (germline): LNHDA, SQIVND (reference sequence). The CDR3 DNA sequence: TGTGCCAGTAGTCCAATGACAGGGAGCCCAAATGGCTACACCTTC. This translates into CASSPMTGSPNGYTF.

The chain has TRBV5-4 and TRBJ2-1; TRBD2 matches at 14 bases. This CDR3 region has 17 residues. Per the germline V gene, CDR1 is SGHNT and CDR2 is YYREEE (reference sequence). V gave up 4 bases and J gave up 6 bases; unmatched junction bases: 9. DNA of the CDR3: TGTGCCAGCAGCCCCGGGACTAGCGGGAGTAGGCGCAATGAGCAGTTCTTC. Protein: CASSPGTSGSRRNEQFF.

In its sample, this clone was seen a few times. CDR3 residues: CASSSPGRAGTEAFF. Written as DNA, the CDR3 is TGTGCCAGCAGCTCCCCCGGGCGGGCGGGAACTGAAGCTTTCTTT. The rearrangement links TRBV9 to TRBJ1-1; D unresolved. V was cut by 4 bases and J by 5 bases, with 18 bases left in between. This CDR3 is 15 amino acids long. Germline lookup yields CDR1 SGDLS and CDR2 YYNGEE.

This clone has just a few counts. V and J are TRBV7-9 and TRBJ2-6; TRBD1 matches at 7 bases. V lost 5 bases to trimming and J lost 2 bases; unmatched junction nucleotides: 9. CDR3 length: 17 amino acids. Germline assignment: CDR1 SEHNR and CDR2 FQNEAQ (reference sequence). CDR3 amino acids: CASSRGQPHPGANVLTF. The CDR3, as DNA: TGTGCCAGCAGCAGGGGACAGCCACACCCTGGGGCCAACGTCCTGACTTTC.

The chain is built from TRBV28 and TRBJ2-3, with 14 bases fitting TRBD2. The CDR3 covers 15 residues. Trimming at V came to 7 bases and at J to 12 bases, leaving 12 bases not matched to a gene. Germline CDR1 MDHEN, CDR2 SYDVKM. The chain's CDR3 is CASTLGLAGAPSQYF. In DNA, the CDR3 is TGTGCCAGCACTCTGGGACTAGCGGGAGCACCTTCCCAGTATTTT.

The chain employs TRBV11-3 and TRBJ2-5; D perhaps matches TRBD1 (7 bases). The CDR3 is 15 residues long. V was cut by 5 bases and J by 4 bases, with 17 bases left in between. In germline, CDR1 is SGHNT, CDR2 YENEEA. The CDR3 is CASSPRGGGGETQYF. CDR3 nucleotides: TGTGCCAGCAGCCCCCGAGGAGGGGGCGGAGAGACCCAGTACTTC.